The rows below give T cell receptor beta chains drawn from one sample of a study of cytomegalovirus exposure and HLA in healthy donors. Here immunoSEQ multiplex PCR was the method, and the copy in TCRdb shows in-frame clones only, minus some. The table includes about 170,000 clones, over 75% detected once. Sequencing was carried out using PBMCs. The receptors here all came from a male donor in good health and CMV-seronegative. Both conserved end residues are part of each CDR3. A D gene is named only where the DNA matches it firmly. A row's size may be missing; if present it is once, few, many or a size class.

>TRBJ2-2|-|-|TRBV7-9
TGTGCCAGCAGCTTCGTCCTGGGGGGACGGACCGGGGAGCTGTTTTTT
CASSFVLGGRTGELFF
>TRBJ2-7|once|TRBD2|TRBV7-2
TGTGCCAGCAGCTTAGAGGCGGGGGCCTACGAGCAGTACTTC
CASSLEAGAYEQYF
>TRBJ2-7|-|TRBD2|TRBV19
TGTGCCAGTAGTCCCGGGACTAGCGGGAATCTCTACGAGCAGTACTTC
CASSPGTSGNLYEQYF
>TRBJ1-1|-|TRBD1|TRBV5-1
TGCGCCAGCAGCTTGGGGCAGGGGGCAACGAACACTGAAGCTTTCTTT
CASSLGQGATNTEAFF
>TRBJ1-2|once|TRBD1|TRBV5-8
TGTGCCAGCCGGGACAGCTCAAACTATGGCTACACCTTC
CASRDSSNYGYTF
>TRBJ1-3|-|TRBD1|TRBV7-9
TGTTCCAGCAGCTCCCCGGAGACAGGGTCTGGAAACACCATATATTTT
CSSSSPETGSGNTIYF
>TRBJ2-3|-|-|TRBV5-6
TGTGCCAGCAGCCTGCGGGCGGGGCAGGCAGATACGCAGTATTTT
CASSLRAGQADTQYF
>TRBJ2-5|-|TRBD2|TRBV30
TGTGCCTGGAGATCAGCGGGGGGGCCACAGACCCAGTACTTC
CAWRSAGGPQTQYF
>TRBJ1-1|-|TRBD1|TRBV18
TGTGCCAGCTCACCTGAGACAGGGCTGAACACTGAAGCTTTCTTT
CASSPETGLNTEAFF
>TRBJ1-4|-|TRBD1|TRBV19
TGTGCCAGTAGTATGACGGGACAGGGGTCTGAAAAACTGTTTTTT
CASSMTGQGSEKLFF
>TRBJ1-1|-|-|TRBV27
TGTGCCAGCAGTTTTGCTGGCTCTGAAGCTTTCTTT
CASSFAGSEAFF
>TRBJ1-1|-|-|TRBV5-1
TGCGCCAGCAGCTCCGTCTCAGGGGCGAACACTGAAGCTTTCTTT
CASSSVSGANTEAFF
>TRBJ1-1|-|-|TRBV7-8
TGTGCCAGCAGCCTGACCGGGAGCACGAACACTGAAGCTTTCTTT
CASSLTGSTNTEAFF
>TRBJ2-7|-|-|TRBV6-5
TGTGCCAGCAGGAGGGATCGATACGAGCAGTACTTC
CASRRDRYEQYF
>TRBJ2-7|-|-|TRBV2
TGTGCCAGCAGTGAGTCTGTCGAGCAGTACTTC
CASSESVEQYF
>TRBJ2-6|-|TRBD1|TRBV29-1
TGCAGCGTCGCAGACAGGGCTGGGGCCAACGTCCTGGCTTTC
CSVADRAGANVLAF
>TRBJ2-1|once|TRBD1|TRBV7-9
TGTGCCAGCAGCTTAGTTGGACAGGGGCCCTCTTATGAGCAGTTCTTC
CASSLVGQGPSYEQFF
>TRBJ1-1|-|TRBD1|TRBV11-2
TGTGCCAGCAGCTGGGGGCAGGGGGCAACTGAAGCTTTCTTT
CASSWGQGATEAFF
>TRBJ1-4|once|TRBD1|TRBV2
TGTACCAGCAGTGTACAGGGGCCAAAACTGTTTTTT
CTSSVQGPKLFF
>TRBJ2-3|-|TRBD2|TRBV2
TGTGCCAGCAGCACTAGCGGGGGGCGCAGCACAGATACGCAGTATTTT
CASSTSGGRSTDTQYF
>TRBJ1-4|-|TRBD1|TRBV6-5
TGTGCCAGCAGCCGGGACAGGGGAAATGAAAAACTGTTTTTT
CASSRDRGNEKLFF
>TRBJ2-7|few|-|TRBV2
TGTGCCAGCAGGCGAGAGGACGAGCAGTACTTC
CASRREDEQYF
>TRBJ2-2|-|-|TRBV4-1
TGCGCCAGCAGCCGAACGCAGGGCGCCGGGAACACCGGGGAGCTGTTTTTT
CASSRTQGAGNTGELFF
>TRBJ1-5|few|-|TRBV4-2
TGTGCCAGCAGCCAAGGGCAGGGAGGCCAGCCCCAGCATTTT
CASSQGQGGQPQHF
>TRBJ1-1|-|-|TRBV6-1
TGTGCCAGCAGTGCGACAGCGAACACTGAAGCTTTCTTT
CASSATANTEAFF
>TRBJ2-7|-|TRBD1|TRBV7-9
TGTGCCAGCAGCTTGGGCAGGGGGTCGGACGAGCAGTACTTC
CASSLGRGSDEQYF
>TRBJ1-2|-|-|TRBV6-1
TGTGCCAGCAGTGAAGTCGGGGATGGCTACACCTTC
CASSEVGDGYTF
>TRBJ1-1|-|-|TRBV18
TGTGCCAGCTCACCGGCACAGGGTTCGAACACTGAAGCTTTCTTT
CASSPAQGSNTEAFF